The 32 T cell receptor beta chains in this list originate from one sample, sequenced in a study of blood T cell repertoires in COVID-19. The table came from immunoSEQ multiplex PCR; TCRdb's copy has only in-frame clones and leaves some out. Of over 150,000 clones listed, about 88% are singletons. The specimen sequenced was peripheral blood. All receptors derive from a man aged 45-65 years with COVID-19, enrolled during active disease.

The CDR3 sequence is CASSSTAGAYIQYF. The CDR3 DNA is TGTGCCAGCAGCTCGACGGCGGGGGCGTACATTCAGTACTTC. The genes are TRBV7-9 and TRBJ2-4, with TRBD2 as a possible D gene (7 bases). V gave up 4 bases and J gave up 8 bases, with 15 bases separating them. This CDR3 has 14 residues. Germline values: CDR1 SEHNR, CDR2 FQNEAQ (reference sequence).

The J gene is TRBJ2-7, the V gene TRBV3-1 (or the pseudogene TRBV3-2), with 8 bases matching TRBD1. V lost 3 bases, J lost 3 bases, and 4 bases stayed unmatched. The CDR3 runs to 14 residues. CDR1 is LGHDT and CDR2 is YNNKEL in the germline V gene (reference sequence). Here the CDR3 reads CASSHGGQGYEQYF. As DNA, the CDR3 is TGTGCCAGCAGCCATGGCGGACAGGGCTACGAGCAGTACTTC.

This clone showed up just a few times. The chain uses TRBV18 and TRBJ1-5; D is uncertain. V lost 3 bases to trimming and J lost 5 bases, with 17 bases between them. CDR3 length: 16 amino acids. Germline V lookup: CDR1 KGHSH, CDR2 LQKENI. CDR3 loop: CASSPGLGGEHQPQHF. The CDR3 DNA is TGTGCCAGCTCACCCGGTTTGGGCGGGGAGCATCAGCCCCAGCATTTT.

This clone has just one count. V and J are TRBV6-5 and TRBJ2-3, with TRBD1 identical over 7 bases. V lost 6 bases to trimming and J lost 8 bases; unmatched junction nucleotides: 2. CDR1 and CDR2 (germline): MNHEY, SVGAGI. The CDR3 totals 11 residues. In DNA, the CDR3 is TGTGCCAGCAGAGCAGGGGGTACGCAGTATTTT. This sequence encodes CASRAGGTQYF.

This chain joins TRBV3-1 (or the pseudogene TRBV3-2) and TRBJ1-1, with a tentative D call TRBD1 (5 bases). V gave up 0 bases and J gave up 0 bases, with 11 bases separating them. The germline V gene encodes CDR1 LGHDT and CDR2 YNNKEL (reference sequence). The CDR3 is made up of 16 amino acids. CDR3 sequence: CASSQEGATVNTEAFF. The CDR3 DNA reads TGTGCCAGCAGCCAAGAAGGAGCGACAGTGAACACTGAAGCTTTCTTT.

The chain carries TRBV10-3 and TRBJ2-2; 7 bases match TRBD2. This CDR3 spans 16 amino acids. Germline assignment: CDR1 ENHRY and CDR2 SYGVKD. The J segment lost 2 bases and the V segment lost 10 bases, leaving 13 bases of the junction unmatched. The CDR3, as DNA: TGTGCCACCAACCACGCTGGACTAGGTAACACCGGGGAGCTGTTTTTT. Translation gives CATNHAGLGNTGELFF.

Note on this clone: The same CDR3 also results from other DNA sequences found in this sample. The chain uses TRBV12-3 or TRBV12-4 and TRBJ2-3; the D is unclear. Trimming removed 1 base at V and 4 bases at J, with 6 bases between. The CDR3 runs to 13 residues. The CDR3 DNA sequence: TGTGCCAGCAGTTTAGATCGGTCAGATACGCAGTATTTT. It translates to CASSLDRSDTQYF.

The chain couples TRBV6-6 to TRBJ2-7, with no clear D. The CDR3 consists of 12 residues. Germline CDR1 is MNHNY and CDR2 is SVGAGI (reference sequence). V gave up 0 bases and J gave up 4 bases, with 4 bases separating them. In DNA form, the CDR3 reads TGTGCCAGCAGTTACTCGGCTTACGAGCAGTACTTC. Protein product: CASSYSAYEQYF.

The table lists this clone with a few counts. The gene calls are TRBV24-1 and TRBJ1-2; D may be TRBD1 (6 bases). This CDR3 region has 13 residues. Germline CDR1 is KGHDR and CDR2 is SFDVKD. V lost 3 bases and J lost 6, with 10 bases in between. The CDR3 is CATSDTTGNGYTF. The CDR3, as DNA: TGTGCCACCAGTGATACCACAGGGAATGGCTACACCTTC.

The chain employs TRBV5-3 and TRBJ2-1; possible D gene TRBD2, 5 bases. TRBV5-3 is known as an ORF, though its function is uncertain. With 0 bases removed from V and 1 base from J, the gap between germline ends came to 17 bases. This CDR3 has 18 amino acids. The CDR3 coding sequence is TGTGCCAGAAGCTTGGTTGTGGTTCATAGGACTTCCTACAATGAGCAGTTCTTC. It codes for CARSLVVVHRTSYNEQFF.

The chain uses TRBV27 and TRBJ2-3; possibly TRBD2 for D (6 bases). This CDR3 is 20 amino acids long. Per the germline V gene, CDR1 is MNHEY and CDR2 is SMNVEV (reference sequence). The V end lost 4 bases, the J end lost 0 bases, and 26 bases lay between the germline ends. The CDR3 spells CASSSRETERRGTSTDTQYF. The CDR3 region has the DNA TGTGCCAGCAGTTCCCGGGAGACCGAAAGGAGGGGAACTAGCACAGATACGCAGTATTTT.

Only one count was recorded for this clone. V and J are TRBV18 and TRBJ1-2, with a weak D call TRBD1 (5 bases). Trimming stripped 8 bases from V and 8 bases from J, with 12 bases between. The germline gives CDR1 KGHSH, CDR2 LQKENI. This CDR3 is 11 amino acids long. CDR3 protein: CASRQTEGYTF. The CDR3 DNA follows: TGTGCCAGCCGGCAGACAGAAGGCTACACCTTC.

This chain connects TRBV19 to TRBJ2-7; D may be TRBD1 (6 bases). V was shortened by 6 bases and J by 3 bases, with 15 bases between the two germline ends. Germline CDR1 LNHDA, CDR2 SQIVND (reference sequence). The CDR3 has 14 amino acids. CDR3 region: CASRETGLDYEQYF. The CDR3 region has the DNA TGTGCCAGTAGGGAGACAGGATTGGACTACGAGCAGTACTTC.

J is TRBJ2-7 and V is TRBV4-2; D possibly corresponds to TRBD2 (6 bases). The V gene's germline CDR1 is LGHNA and CDR2 YNFKEQ. The CDR3 loop spans 14 amino acids. Trimming cost V 2 bases and J 2 bases, with 10 bases left between them. The DNA for the CDR3 is TGTGCCAGCAGCCAAATTAGCGGCACCTACGAGCAGTACTTC. It translates to CASSQISGTYEQYF.

The V call is TRBV25-1, the J call TRBJ1-6; 9 bases agree with TRBD1. The CDR3 sequence is 13 residues long. Germline values: CDR1 MGHDK, CDR2 SYGVNS. Germline trimming cut 7 bases from V and 10 bases from J; bases unmatched to any gene: 5. The CDR3 reads CASTGTGTSPLHF. As DNA, the CDR3 is TGTGCCAGCACTGGGACAGGGACCTCACCCCTCCACTTT.

CDR3 nucleotide sequence: TGTGCCAGCAGCTTAGACCCGGGACAGGGAATCTACGAGCAGTACTTC. As protein: CASSLDPGQGIYEQYF. The rearrangement joins TRBV7-9 to TRBJ2-7, with 9 positions matching TRBD1. CDR1 is SEHNR, CDR2 FQNEAQ, per germline (reference sequence). The CDR3 totals 16 residues. V lost 1 base and J lost 3; bases outside the gene matches: 7.

The chain uses TRBV24-1 and TRBJ2-1, with D hard to call. CDR1 is KGHDR and CDR2 is SFDVKD in the germline V gene. CDR3 length equals 14 residues. Trimming stripped 6 bases from V and 5 bases from J, with 13 bases between. CDR3 loop: CATSFRSTNNEQFF. In DNA, the CDR3 is TGTGCCACCAGTTTTAGATCCACCAACAATGAGCAGTTCTTC.

J is TRBJ2-3 and V is TRBV19; D is perhaps TRBD2 (7 bases). The CDR3 loop spans 16 amino acids. V was cut by 7 bases and J by 5 bases, with 22 bases left in between. Germline lookup yields CDR1 LNHDA and CDR2 SQIVND (reference sequence). The CDR3 DNA follows: TGTGCCAGTATTGATCCGTACGGGGGGCGGGGAGATACGCAGTATTTT. This gives the protein CASIDPYGGRGDTQYF.

The chain employs TRBV7-2 and TRBJ1-2, with D tentatively TRBD1 (5 bases). The CDR3 runs to 13 residues. V lost 2 bases and J 8 bases, leaving 12 bases between the germline ends. Germline values: CDR1 SGHTA, CDR2 FQGNSA. This CDR3 is CASSLRDKGGYTF. The DNA of the CDR3 is TGTGCCAGCAGCTTACGAGACAAGGGGGGCTACACCTTC. The full variable domain, completed using reference TRBV7-2 and TRBJ1-2, is GAGVSQSPSNKVTEKGKDVELRCDPISGHTALYWYRQSLGQGLEFLIYFQGNSAPDKSGLPSDRFSAERTGGSVSTLTIQRTQQEDSAVYLCASSLRDKGGYTFGSGTRLTVV.

V usage is TRBV6-2 or TRBV6-3 and J usage is TRBJ1-2, with D possibly matching TRBD1 (5 bases). The germline V gene has CDR1 MNHEY and CDR2 SVGEGT. CDR3 length: 13 residues. The V end lost 5 bases, the J end lost 4 bases, and 11 bases lay between the germline ends. The CDR3 sequence: CASSQQVFYGYTF. The CDR3 nucleotides read TGTGCCAGCAGTCAACAGGTCTTCTATGGCTACACCTTC.

The rearrangement links TRBV19 to TRBJ2-7; D call uncertain. Germline CDR1 LNHDA, CDR2 SQIVND (reference sequence). This CDR3 is 15 amino acids long. Trimming took off 2 bases at V and 3 bases at J, with 14 bases between the two ends. Written as DNA, the CDR3 is TGTGCCAGTAGTATATCGGTCTCGCGGAACTACGAGCAGTACTTC. This sequence encodes CASSISVSRNYEQYF.

The gene calls are TRBV11-1 and TRBJ2-3, with D unclear. Germline CDR1 and CDR2: SGHAT and FQDESV (reference sequence). Deletions cut 5 bases from V and 4 bases from J, with 7 bases between. CDR3 length: 12 amino acids. CDR3 bases: TGTGCCAGCAGCCAACAGTCAGATACGCAGTATTTT. Its translation is CASSQQSDTQYF.

The chain carries TRBV10-1 and TRBJ2-3, with D unclear. Germline V gene data show CDR1 as WNHNN and CDR2 as SYGVQD (reference sequence). The CDR3 totals 15 residues. V lost 2 bases, J lost 2 bases, and 11 bases lay in between. The CDR3 sequence: CASSERSGLTDTQYF. CDR3 DNA: TGCGCCAGCAGTGAGAGGTCAGGCCTCACAGATACGCAGTATTTT.

Only one count was recorded for this clone. V and J are TRBV11-2 and TRBJ1-5; tentatively, D is TRBD1 (6 bases). This CDR3 is 16 amino acids long. Between the trimmed V and J ends, which lost 3 bases and 4 bases, there was a span of 16 bases. The germline V gene encodes CDR1 SGHAT and CDR2 FQNNGV. In nucleotides, the CDR3 is TGTGCCAGCAGCTTTGGTGTCGGACAGACAAATCAGCCCCAGCATTTT. Its translation is CASSFGVGQTNQPQHF. The full variable domain, rest sourced from reference TRBV11-2 and TRBJ1-5, is EAGVAQSPRYKIIEKRQSVAFWCNPISGHATLYWYQQILGQGPKLLIQFQNNGVVDDSQLPKDRFSAERLKGVDSTLKIQPAKLEDSAVYLCASSFGVGQTNQPQHFGDGTRLSIL.

In nucleotides, the CDR3 is TGTGCCAGCAGCCAAGATGGGACAGGGGCACCCTTCTATGGCTACACCTTC. Its translation is CASSQDGTGAPFYGYTF. The rearrangement uses TRBV3-1 (or the pseudogene TRBV3-2) and TRBJ1-2, with TRBD1 identical over 10 bases. The trim removed 0 bases at V and 4 bases at J, leaving 8 bases unmatched. The length of the CDR3 is 17 residues. The germline gives CDR1 LGHDT, CDR2 YNNKEL (reference sequence).

This chain connects TRBV7-9 to TRBJ2-1; 15 nucleotides line up with TRBD2. Germline V gene sequence: CDR1 SEHNR, CDR2 FQNEAQ (reference sequence). This CDR3 is built from 18 residues. V trimming: 5 bases; J trimming: 12 bases; junction bases outside the gene matches: 17. This chain's CDR3 is CASSRPPWTSGREQGQFF. For the CDR3, the DNA is TGTGCCAGCAGCAGGCCCCCGTGGACTAGCGGGAGGGAACAGGGGCAGTTCTTC.

The chain recombines TRBV9 with TRBJ1-1, with D unclear. V was pared by 4 bases and J by 0 bases, with 7 bases between. This CDR3 spans 13 amino acids. The germline gives CDR1 SGDLS, CDR2 YYNGEE. The CDR3 bases are TGTGCCAGCAGCCTCGACTTGAACACTGAAGCTTTCTTT. Protein: CASSLDLNTEAFF. The whole variable domain, remainder taken from reference TRBV9 and TRBJ1-1, is DSGVTQTPKHLITATGQRVTLRCSPRSGDLSVYWYQQSLDQGLQFLIQYYNGEERAKGNILERFSAQQFPDLHSELNLSSLELGDSALYFCASSLDLNTEAFFGQGTRLTVV.

J is TRBJ1-5 and V is TRBV12-3 or TRBV12-4; no firm D call. V was shortened by 6 bases and J by 0 bases, with 6 bases between the two germline ends. The CDR3 totals 13 residues. The CDR3 coding sequence is TGTGCCAGCAGCCGAGCTAGCAATCAGCCCCAGCATTTT. Protein: CASSRASNQPQHF.

The CDR3 region has the DNA TGTGCCAGCAGTTTGGGACTAGCCACAGATACGCAGTATTTT. Translating gives CASSLGLATDTQYF. The chain carries TRBV27 and TRBJ2-3, with TRBD2 matching over 9 bases. From germline, CDR1 is MNHEY and CDR2 SMNVEV (reference sequence). The CDR3 is 14 amino acids. V lost 3 bases and J lost 2; bases outside the gene matches: 0.

The rearrangement joins TRBV7-2 to TRBJ2-7; TRBD1 matches at 8 bases. There are 15 residues in the CDR3. Looked up from germline, CDR1 is SGHTA and CDR2 is FQGNSA. V shed 2 bases and J 2 bases; nucleotides not matched to a gene: 5. The CDR3 DNA follows: TGTGCCAGCAGCTTACACGCGACAGGGGCCTACGAGCAGTACTTC. Its protein is CASSLHATGAYEQYF.

The chain is built from TRBV6-5 and TRBJ2-1; maybe TRBD1 (6 bases). This CDR3 is built from 13 residues. V gave up 7 bases and J gave up 3 bases, with 10 bases separating them. Germline V lookup: CDR1 MNHEY, CDR2 SVGAGI. CDR3: CASKQTGYNEQFF. CDR3 DNA: TGTGCCAGCAAACAGACAGGCTACAATGAGCAGTTCTTC.

This chain connects TRBV6-1 to TRBJ2-5; the match to TRBD2 covers 8 bases. Germline CDR1 MNHNS, CDR2 SASEGT. V lost 2 bases and J lost 5; bases outside the gene matches: 7. This CDR3 has 15 amino acids. The CDR3 DNA is TGTGCCAGCAGTGAAATGAGCGGGAGCCGGGAGACCCAGTACTTC. Protein sequence: CASSEMSGSRETQYF.